A single sample gave rise to the 17 T cell receptor beta chains below, sequenced in a study of early T cells in non-severe SARS-CoV-2 infection. One entry per CDR3 protein results from TCRdb running MiXCR on the 5' RACE reads. The sample carries tens of thousands of distinct CDR3 sequences, 9% to 9.5% recorded once. Material for sequencing was whole blood. The receptors come from an adult who was a healthcare worker with PCR-confirmed SARS-CoV-2 infection or an uninfected control (not recorded which).

This clonotype was seen repeatedly, ten times or more. This rearrangement joins TRBV7-9 to TRBJ1-4, with D possibly TRBD1 on 5 matching bases. CDR1 SEHNR and CDR2 FQNEAQ come from the germline V gene (reference sequence). The CDR3 has 16 residues. V was pared by 3 bases and J by 0 bases, with 11 bases between. The CDR3 region has the DNA TGTGCCAGCAGCTTGCAGGGAGGCGCAACTAATGAAAAACTGTTTTTT. This gives the protein CASSLQGGATNEKLFF.

This clonotype was seen ten or more times. This chain connects TRBV7-6 to TRBJ2-3; D gene uncertain. V was pared by 1 base and J by 2 bases, with 7 bases between. Per the germline V gene, CDR1 is SGHVS and CDR2 is FNYEAQ. The CDR3 extends over 14 amino acids. The CDR3 is CASSLVDFTDTQYF. The CDR3 DNA is TGTGCCAGCAGCTTAGTTGACTTCACAGATACGCAGTATTTT.

The chain carries TRBV5-5 and TRBJ2-5, with D maybe TRBD1 (6 bases). V was clipped by 2 bases and J by 0 bases, with 8 bases between them. This CDR3 region has 14 residues. Looked up from germline, CDR1 is SGHKS and CDR2 is YYEKEE (reference sequence). This chain's CDR3 is CASSLRDNQETQYF. The CDR3 DNA reads as TGTGCCAGCAGCTTACGGGACAACCAAGAGACCCAGTACTTC.

Many counts were recorded for this clonotype. V gene TRBV7-2 combines with J gene TRBJ2-5; D is undetermined. Germline lookup yields CDR1 SGHTA and CDR2 FQGNSA. The CDR3 runs 14 residues. Between the trimmed V and J ends, which lost 1 base and 2 bases, there was a span of 8 bases. The CDR3, as DNA: TGTGCCAGCAGCTTAGTTGGGCAGCAAGAGACCCAGTACTTC. Encoded protein: CASSLVGQQETQYF. The full variable domain, completed using reference TRBV7-2 and TRBJ2-5, is GAGVSQSPSNKVTEKGKDVELRCDPISGHTALYWYRQSLGQGLEFLIYFQGNSAPDKSGLPSDRFSAERTGGSVSTLTIQRTQQEDSAVYLCASSLVGQQETQYFGPGTRLLVL.

The CDR3 loop is CASSKTDRGYTGELFF. In nucleotides, the CDR3 is TGTGCCAGCAGCAAAACGGACAGGGGGTACACCGGGGAGCTGTTTTTT. This chain links TRBV7-6 with TRBJ2-2; 10 positions match TRBD1. The CDR3 totals 16 residues. J was trimmed by 3 bases and V by 5 bases; bases with no gene match: 6. The germline V gene has CDR1 SGHVS and CDR2 FNYEAQ.

The CDR3 nucleotides are TGTGCCAGCAGCTCATCAATAGGGGGAGACATTCAGTACTTC. Its translation: CASSSSIGGDIQYF. The genes are TRBV7-3 and TRBJ2-4, with a weak D call TRBD1 (6 bases). V lost 4 bases and J 8 bases, leaving 15 bases between the germline ends. The CDR3 is made up of 14 amino acids. Germline-derived CDR1 and CDR2 are SGHTA and FQGTGA. The entire variable domain, with the rest obtained from reference TRBV7-3 and TRBJ2-4, is as follows: GAGVSQTPSNKVTEKGKYVELRCDPISGHTALYWYRQSLGQGPEFLIYFQGTGAADDSGLPNDRFFAVRPEGSVSTLKIQRTERGDSAVYLCASSSSIGGDIQYFGAGTRLSVL.

This clonotype was observed many times. The CDR3 nucleotides read TGTGCCAGCTCACCGGGCAATAGGGAAGCTTTCTTT. Translation: CASSPGNREAFF. J is TRBJ1-1 and V is TRBV18; D remains unclear. Trimming took off 3 bases at V and 8 bases at J, with 10 bases between the two ends. The CDR3 is 12 amino acids. Looked up from germline, CDR1 is KGHSH and CDR2 is LQKENI.

This clonotype was counted ten times or more. V and J are TRBV6-1 and TRBJ2-7, with TRBD1 matching over 7 bases. CDR3 size: 13 residues. Germline CDR1 is MNHNS and CDR2 is SASEGT. The junction had 4 bases not matched to a gene; V was cut back by 7 bases and J by 1 base. The CDR3 sequence is CASIPTGSYEQYF. Here the CDR3 DNA reads TGTGCCAGCATTCCGACAGGGTCCTACGAGCAGTACTTC.

The table lists this clonotype with a few counts. The rearrangement joins TRBV7-6 to TRBJ2-7; TRBD1 agrees at 8 bases. After removal of 5 bases from V and 3 bases from J, the junction contained 6 bases not matched to a gene. The CDR3 runs 14 residues. Germline assignment: CDR1 SGHVS and CDR2 FNYEAQ. This CDR3 is CASSTPGQVYEQYF. As DNA, the CDR3 is TGTGCCAGCAGCACCCCGGGACAGGTCTACGAGCAGTACTTC.

The table lists this clonotype with many counts. The chain employs TRBV4-3 and TRBJ2-3; D perhaps matches TRBD2 (5 bases). The CDR3 loop spans 16 amino acids. V lost 4 bases to trimming and J lost 2 bases, with 16 bases between them. Germline assignment: CDR1 LGHNA and CDR2 YSLEER. This CDR3 is CASSRSGQADTDTQYF. The CDR3, as DNA: TGCGCCAGCAGCCGCAGCGGTCAGGCCGACACAGATACGCAGTATTTT.

Many counts were recorded for this clonotype. The chain carries TRBV19 and TRBJ2-7, with 7 bases that match TRBD1. From germline, CDR1 is LNHDA and CDR2 SQIVND (reference sequence). CDR3 length: 15 residues. J lost 0 bases, V lost 6 bases, and 8 bases had no gene match. The CDR3 bases are TGTGCCAGTAGCCCCCGGGACAGTCACTCCTACGAGCAGTACTTC. This codes for CASSPRDSHSYEQYF.

This clonotype was observed at least ten times. The CDR3 nucleotides are TGCGCCAGCGGTGAGGGGACGGCGAACACTGAAGCTTTCTTT. It yields the protein CASGEGTANTEAFF. The chain joins TRBV5-1 to TRBJ1-1, with a weak D call TRBD1 (5 bases). Germline V lookup: CDR1 SGHRS, CDR2 YFSETQ. This CDR3 is built from 14 residues. V lost 7 bases, J lost 1 base, and 14 bases lay in between.

Only a few counts were recorded for this clonotype. The chain combines TRBV20-1 with TRBJ2-3, with 10 bases aligning to TRBD2. Per the germline V gene, CDR1 is DFQATT and CDR2 is SNEGSKA (reference sequence). Trimming removed 5 bases from V and 2 bases from J; junction bases left unmatched: 10. CDR3 length: 16 amino acids. The DNA for the CDR3 is TGCAGTGCTGGGTCCCTAGCGGGGGCCTACACAGATACGCAGTATTTT. Its translation is CSAGSLAGAYTDTQYF.

This clonotype was counted between two and nine times. V gene TRBV20-1 combines with J gene TRBJ1-2; D is possibly TRBD1 (5 bases). Trimming left V 5 bases short and J 4 bases short, with 14 bases between. CDR3 size: 13 residues. Germline CDR1 and CDR2: DFQATT and SNEGSKA (reference sequence). CDR3 sequence: CSALYRSAYGYTF. Here the CDR3 DNA reads TGCAGTGCTCTATACAGGTCCGCCTATGGCTACACCTTC.

The sample holds a few counts of this clonotype. J is TRBJ1-1 and V is TRBV30; D is ambiguous. The CDR3 is 14 residues long. From germline, CDR1 is GTSNPN and CDR2 SVGIG (reference sequence). The V and J ends lost 0 bases and 4 bases respectively, with 12 bases between them. The CDR3 is CAWSVRWEGTEAFF. The CDR3, as DNA: TGTGCCTGGAGTGTAAGGTGGGAAGGCACTGAAGCTTTCTTT. The full variable domain, completed using reference TRBV30 and TRBJ1-1, is SQTIHQWPATLVQPVGSPLSLECTVEGTSNPNLYWYRQAAGRGLQLLFYSVGIGQISSEVPQNLSASRPQDRQFILSSKKLLLSDSGFYLCAWSVRWEGTEAFFGQGTRLTVV.

This clonotype was detected ten times or more. V usage is TRBV9 and J usage is TRBJ2-7; 11 positions agree with TRBD1. This CDR3 is built from 17 residues. CDR1 is SGDLS, CDR2 YYNGEE, per germline. The V and J ends lost 4 bases and 3 bases, in that order; junction bases with no gene match: 12. CDR3 nucleotide sequence: TGTGCCAGCAGCCCCAGCAGAGGGACAGGGGGAATCTACGAGCAGTACTTC. It codes for CASSPSRGTGGIYEQYF.

This clonotype has a count of ten or more. This chain connects TRBV2 to TRBJ2-3, with 10 bases that match TRBD2. CDR3 size: 15 residues. From germline, CDR1 is SNHLY and CDR2 FYNNEI. Trimming cost V 5 bases and J 2 bases; bases outside gene matches: 4. CDR3 DNA: TGTGCCAGCAGTCGGGGACTAGCGAACACAGATACGCAGTATTTT. Translated, it gives CASSRGLANTDTQYF.